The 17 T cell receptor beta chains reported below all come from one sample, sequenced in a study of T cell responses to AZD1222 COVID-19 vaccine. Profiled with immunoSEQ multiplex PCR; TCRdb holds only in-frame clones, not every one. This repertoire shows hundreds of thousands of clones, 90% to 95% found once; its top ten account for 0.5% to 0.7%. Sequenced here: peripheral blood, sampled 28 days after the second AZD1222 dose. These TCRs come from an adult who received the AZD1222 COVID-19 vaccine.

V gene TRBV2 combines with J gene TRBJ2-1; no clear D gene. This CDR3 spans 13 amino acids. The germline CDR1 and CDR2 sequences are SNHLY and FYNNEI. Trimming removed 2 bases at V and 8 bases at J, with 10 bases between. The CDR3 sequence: CASSEKSFYEQFF. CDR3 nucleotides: TGTGCCAGCAGTGAAAAGTCTTTTTATGAGCAGTTCTTC.

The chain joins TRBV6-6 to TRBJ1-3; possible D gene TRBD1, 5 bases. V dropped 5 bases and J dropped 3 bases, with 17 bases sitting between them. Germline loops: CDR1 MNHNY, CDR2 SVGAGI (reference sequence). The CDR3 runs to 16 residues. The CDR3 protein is CASSRGDGLIGNTIYF. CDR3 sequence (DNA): TGTGCCAGCAGTCGAGGGGACGGATTGATTGGAAACACCATATATTTT.

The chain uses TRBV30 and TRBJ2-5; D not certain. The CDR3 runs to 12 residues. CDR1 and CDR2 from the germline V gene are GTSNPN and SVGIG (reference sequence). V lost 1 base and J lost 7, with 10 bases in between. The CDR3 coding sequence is TGTGCCTGGAGTGGTGCCCTTTTGACCCAGTACTTC. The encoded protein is CAWSGALLTQYF.

The CDR3 protein is CASSQATQDLEQFF. The CDR3 nucleotides read TGCGCCAGCAGCCAAGCGACACAGGATCTTGAGCAGTTCTTC. The chain carries TRBV4-3 and TRBJ2-1; possible D gene TRBD1, 5 bases. The CDR3 sequence is 14 residues long. CDR1 LGHNA and CDR2 YSLEER come from the germline V gene. Deletions cut 1 base from V and 9 bases from J, with 13 bases between.

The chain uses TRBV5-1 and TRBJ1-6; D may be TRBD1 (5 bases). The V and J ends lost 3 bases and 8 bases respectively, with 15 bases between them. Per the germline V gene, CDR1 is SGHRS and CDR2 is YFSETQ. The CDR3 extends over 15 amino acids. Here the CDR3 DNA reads TGCGCCAGCAGCTCTGGAGGGGTGGGGGATTCACCCCTCCACTTT. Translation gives CASSSGGVGDSPLHF.

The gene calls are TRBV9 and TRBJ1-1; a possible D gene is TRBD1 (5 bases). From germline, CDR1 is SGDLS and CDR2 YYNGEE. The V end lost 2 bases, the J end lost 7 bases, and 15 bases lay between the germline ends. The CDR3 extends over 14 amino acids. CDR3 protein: CASSVGTATLEAFF. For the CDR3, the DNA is TGTGCCAGCAGCGTCGGGACGGCGACCCTTGAAGCTTTCTTT.

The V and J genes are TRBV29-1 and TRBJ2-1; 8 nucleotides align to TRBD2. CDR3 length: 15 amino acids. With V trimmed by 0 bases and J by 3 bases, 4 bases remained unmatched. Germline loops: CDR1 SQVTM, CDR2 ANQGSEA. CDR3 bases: TGCAGCGTTGAAGACGGGGGGGGACACTACAATGAGCAGTTCTTC. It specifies CSVEDGGGHYNEQFF.

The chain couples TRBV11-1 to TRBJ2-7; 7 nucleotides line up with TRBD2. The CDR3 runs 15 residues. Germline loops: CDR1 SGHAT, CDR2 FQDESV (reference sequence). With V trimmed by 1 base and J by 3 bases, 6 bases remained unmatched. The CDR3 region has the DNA TGTGCCAGCAGCTTAGGCCCAGCGGGAAACTACGAGCAGTACTTC. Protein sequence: CASSLGPAGNYEQYF.

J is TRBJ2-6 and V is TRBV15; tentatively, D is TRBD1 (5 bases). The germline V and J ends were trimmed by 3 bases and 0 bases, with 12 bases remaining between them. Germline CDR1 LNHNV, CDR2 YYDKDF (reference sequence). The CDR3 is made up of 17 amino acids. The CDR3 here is CATSRNYRISGANVLTF. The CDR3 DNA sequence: TGTGCCACCAGCAGGAACTACAGGATCTCTGGGGCCAACGTCCTGACTTTC.

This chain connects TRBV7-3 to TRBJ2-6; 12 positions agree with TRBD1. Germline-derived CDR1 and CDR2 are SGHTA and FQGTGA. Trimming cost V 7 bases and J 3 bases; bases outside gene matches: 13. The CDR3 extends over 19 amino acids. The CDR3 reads CASKKGPGTGGGGANVLTF. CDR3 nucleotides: TGTGCCAGCAAAAAAGGACCCGGGACAGGGGGCGGTGGGGCCAACGTCCTGACTTTC. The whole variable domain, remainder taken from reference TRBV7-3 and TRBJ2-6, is GAGVSQTPSNKVTEKGKYVELRCDPISGHTALYWYRQSLGQGPEFLIYFQGTGAADDSGLPNDRFFAVRPEGSVSTLKIQRTERGDSAVYLCASKKGPGTGGGGANVLTFGAGSRLTVL.

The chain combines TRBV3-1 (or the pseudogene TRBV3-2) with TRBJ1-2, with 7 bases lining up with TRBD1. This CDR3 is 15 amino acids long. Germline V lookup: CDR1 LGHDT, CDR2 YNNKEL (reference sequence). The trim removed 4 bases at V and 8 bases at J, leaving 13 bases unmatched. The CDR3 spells CASSPWSRGGSGYTF. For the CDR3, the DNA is TGTGCCAGCAGCCCCTGGTCCAGGGGGGGTTCCGGCTACACCTTC.

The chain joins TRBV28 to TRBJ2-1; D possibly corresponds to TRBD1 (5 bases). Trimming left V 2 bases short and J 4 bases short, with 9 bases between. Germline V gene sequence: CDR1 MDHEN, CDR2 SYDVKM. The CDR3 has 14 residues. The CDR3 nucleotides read TGTGCCAGCAGTTTAAGTAGGGGTTACAATGAGCAGTTCTTC. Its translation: CASSLSRGYNEQFF. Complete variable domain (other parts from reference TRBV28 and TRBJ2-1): DVKVTQSSRYLVKRTGEKVFLECVQDMDHENMFWYRQDPGLGLRLIYFSYDVKMKEKGDIPEGYSVSREKKERFSLILESASTNQTSMYLCASSLSRGYNEQFFGPGTRLTVL.

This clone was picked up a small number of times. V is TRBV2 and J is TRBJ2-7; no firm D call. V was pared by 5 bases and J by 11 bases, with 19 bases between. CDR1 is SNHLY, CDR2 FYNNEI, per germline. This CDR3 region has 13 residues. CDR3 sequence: CASSFNGRSSKYF. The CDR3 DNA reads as TGTGCCAGCAGTTTTAATGGCCGAAGCAGTAAGTACTTC.

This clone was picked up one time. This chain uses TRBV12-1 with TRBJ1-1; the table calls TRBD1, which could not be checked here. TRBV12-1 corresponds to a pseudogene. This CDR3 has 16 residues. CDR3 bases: TGTGCCAGCAGCAACGACAAGACAGGGGGGAACACTGAAGCTTTCTTT. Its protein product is CASSNDKTGGNTEAFF.

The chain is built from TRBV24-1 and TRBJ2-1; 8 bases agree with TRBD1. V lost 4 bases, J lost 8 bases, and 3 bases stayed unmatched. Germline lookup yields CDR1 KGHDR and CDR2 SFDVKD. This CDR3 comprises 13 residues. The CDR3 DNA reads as TGTGCCACCAGTGAACAGGGGGTCCATGAGCAGTTCTTC. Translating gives CATSEQGVHEQFF.

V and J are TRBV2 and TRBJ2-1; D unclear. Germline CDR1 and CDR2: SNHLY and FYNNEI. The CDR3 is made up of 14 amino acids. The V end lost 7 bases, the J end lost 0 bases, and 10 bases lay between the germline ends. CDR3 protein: CASMGISSYNEQFF. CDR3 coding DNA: TGTGCCAGCATGGGGATTAGCTCCTACAATGAGCAGTTCTTC.

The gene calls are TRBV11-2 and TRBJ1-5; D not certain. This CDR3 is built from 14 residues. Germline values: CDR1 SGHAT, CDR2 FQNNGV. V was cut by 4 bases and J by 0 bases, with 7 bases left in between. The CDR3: CASSSGNSNQPQHF. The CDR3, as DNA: TGTGCCAGCAGCTCCGGTAATAGCAATCAGCCCCAGCATTTT.